This T cell receptor beta chain is from a study of blood T cell repertoires in COVID-19. Overall study context: Specimens from acute and convalescent COVID-19 originated in the United States, Italy and Spain. PBMCs, B-cell-depleted T cells, or T cells provided the cDNA or gDNA that made up the material.

Per the original data handling: Reference gene primers were amplified, and this amplification served to estimate nucleated cell counts. TCRdb's table, derived via immunoSEQ multiplex PCR, lists solely in-frame clones and lacks some. Clone size and V and J calls were adopted from that table, with D and trimming inferred from the DNA. In the table there are under 85,000 clones, roughly 84% of which are singletons. Germline lookup yields CDR1 SGHVS and CDR2 FQNEAQ. The CDR3 is made up of 15 amino acids. Unmatched junction bases numbered 4, after V lost 3 bases and J lost 3 bases. The chain couples TRBV7-8 to TRBJ1-5; 8 bases line up with TRBD1. Specimen: peripheral blood. The sequence derives from a man aged 50-60 years with acute or convalescent COVID-19. The CDR3 loop is CASSFDRGYNQPQHF. Written as DNA, the CDR3 is TGTGCCAGCAGCTTCGACAGGGGCTACAATCAGCCCCAGCATTTT.